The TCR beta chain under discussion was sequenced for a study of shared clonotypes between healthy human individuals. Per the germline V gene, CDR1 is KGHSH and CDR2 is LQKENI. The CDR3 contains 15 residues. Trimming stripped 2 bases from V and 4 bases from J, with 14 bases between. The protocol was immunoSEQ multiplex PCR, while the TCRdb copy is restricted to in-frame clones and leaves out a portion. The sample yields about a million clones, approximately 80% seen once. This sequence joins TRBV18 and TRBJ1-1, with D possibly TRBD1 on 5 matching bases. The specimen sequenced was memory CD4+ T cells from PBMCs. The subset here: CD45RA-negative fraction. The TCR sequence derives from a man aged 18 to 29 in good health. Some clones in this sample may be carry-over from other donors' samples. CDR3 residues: CASSPRVLRGTEAFF. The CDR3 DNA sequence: TGTGCCAGCTCACCAAGAGTTTTGAGGGGCACTGAAGCTTTCTTT.